This T cell receptor beta chain was sequenced for a study of shared clonotypes between healthy human individuals. This CDR3 has 17 amino acids. Germline CDR1 MNHEY, CDR2 SMNVEV (reference sequence). Trimming cost V 0 bases and J 5 bases; bases outside gene matches: 8. The genomic DNA of each subset was split evenly across several immunoSEQ plates. The team ran DNA from unsorted PBMCs on ten immunoSEQ deep assay plates for sequencing. Only in-frame clones appear in the TCRdb table, and some are missing; sequencing was by immunoSEQ multiplex PCR. The sample lists 450,000 or so clones; 75% to 80% were seen once.

The receptor was derived from a woman between 40 and 55 years old in good health. Some clones in this sample may be carry-over from other donors' samples. This rearrangement joins TRBV27 to TRBJ1-2; 11 bases are shared with TRBD1. Specimen: PBMCs. For the CDR3, the DNA is TGTGCCAGCAGTTTATCATGGGACAGGGGGACTATTTATGGCTACACCTTC. It yields the protein CASSLSWDRGTIYGYTF.